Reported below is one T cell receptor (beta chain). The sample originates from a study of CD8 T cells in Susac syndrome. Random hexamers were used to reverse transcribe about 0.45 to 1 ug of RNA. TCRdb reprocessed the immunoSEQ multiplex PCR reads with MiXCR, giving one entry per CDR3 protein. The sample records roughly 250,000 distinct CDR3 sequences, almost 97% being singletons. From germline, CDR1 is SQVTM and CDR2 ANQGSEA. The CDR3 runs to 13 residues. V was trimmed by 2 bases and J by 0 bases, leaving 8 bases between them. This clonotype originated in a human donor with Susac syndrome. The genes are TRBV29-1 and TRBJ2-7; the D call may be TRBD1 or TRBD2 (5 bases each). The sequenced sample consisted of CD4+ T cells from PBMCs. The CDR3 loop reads CSVESGTSYEQYF. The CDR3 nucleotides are TGCAGCGTTGAATCTGGGACCTCCTACGAGCAGTACTTC.